Given below is one T cell receptor (beta chain) in context. Antigen specificity is unknown. Sequence at one end of the junction differs from germline and may be a read error. Germline V gene sequence: CDR1 SEHNR, CDR2 FQNEAQ (reference sequence). The CDR3 consists of 16 residues. The data originate from a study of cytomegalovirus exposure and HLA in healthy donors. Notes on the study in general: Common viral pathogens were later found to be apparently linked to several of the most significant clusters.

The PCR employed 60 Vbeta primers together with 13 Jbeta primers. Original methodology: A follow-up analysis tallied some 80 million unique TCR beta chains, approximately 10 million shared. TCRdb's copy holds only in-frame clones and misses some; the assay was immunoSEQ multiplex PCR. V, J and clone size were drawn from that table, and D and trimming were deduced from the DNA. The table has 200,000 or so clones, 80% to 85% seen once. The source material was PBMCs. The genes are TRBV7-9 and TRBJ2-6, with 8 bases fitting TRBD1. This sequence was found in a woman in her fifties or sixties in good health and CMV-seropositive. The CDR3 region has the DNA TGTTCCAGCAGCCCCCCGACAGGGGCGGAGGCCAACGTCCTGACTTTC. The encoded protein is CSSSPPTGAEANVLTF.